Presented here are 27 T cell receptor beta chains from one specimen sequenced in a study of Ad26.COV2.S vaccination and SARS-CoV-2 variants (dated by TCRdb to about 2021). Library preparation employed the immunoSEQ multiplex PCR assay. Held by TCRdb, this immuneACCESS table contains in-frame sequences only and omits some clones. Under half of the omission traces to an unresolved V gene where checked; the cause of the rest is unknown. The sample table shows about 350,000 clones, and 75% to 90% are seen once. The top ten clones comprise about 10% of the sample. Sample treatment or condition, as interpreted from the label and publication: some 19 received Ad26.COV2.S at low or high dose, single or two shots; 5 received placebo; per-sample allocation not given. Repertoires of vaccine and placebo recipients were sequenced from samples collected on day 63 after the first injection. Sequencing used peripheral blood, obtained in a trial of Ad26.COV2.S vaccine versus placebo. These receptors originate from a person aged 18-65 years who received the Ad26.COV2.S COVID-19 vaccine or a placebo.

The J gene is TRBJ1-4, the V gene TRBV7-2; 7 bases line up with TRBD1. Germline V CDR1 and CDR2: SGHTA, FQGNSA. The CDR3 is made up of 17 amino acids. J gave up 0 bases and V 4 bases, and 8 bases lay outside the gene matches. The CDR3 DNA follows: TGTGCCAGCAGCTCCGGGATAACAGGGGCAACTAATGAAAAACTGTTTTTT. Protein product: CASSSGITGATNEKLFF.

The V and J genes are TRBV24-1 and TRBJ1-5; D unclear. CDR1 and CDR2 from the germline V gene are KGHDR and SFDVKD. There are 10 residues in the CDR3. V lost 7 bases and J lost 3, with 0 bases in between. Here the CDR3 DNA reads TGTGCCACCAGCAATCAGCCCCAGCATTTT. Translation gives CATSNQPQHF.

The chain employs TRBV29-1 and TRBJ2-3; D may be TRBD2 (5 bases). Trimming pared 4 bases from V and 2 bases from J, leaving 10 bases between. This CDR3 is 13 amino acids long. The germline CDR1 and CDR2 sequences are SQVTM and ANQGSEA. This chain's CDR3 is CSVARVDTDTQYF. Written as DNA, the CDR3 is TGCAGCGTTGCGCGGGTAGACACAGATACGCAGTATTTT.

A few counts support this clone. This chain's CDR3 is CASSYGVTGELFF. The CDR3 region has the DNA TGTGCCAGCAGTTACGGGGTCACCGGGGAGCTGTTTTTT. The rearrangement joins TRBV6-5 to TRBJ2-2; D uncertain. V shed 2 bases and J shed 4 bases, with 5 bases lying between them. The CDR3 consists of 13 residues. CDR1 is MNHEY, CDR2 SVGAGI, per germline.

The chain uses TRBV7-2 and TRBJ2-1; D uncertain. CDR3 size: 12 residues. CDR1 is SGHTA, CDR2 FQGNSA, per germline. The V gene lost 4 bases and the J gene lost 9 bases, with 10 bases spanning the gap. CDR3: CASSSYMGEQFF. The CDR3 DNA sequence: TGTGCCAGCAGCTCCTATATGGGTGAGCAGTTCTTC. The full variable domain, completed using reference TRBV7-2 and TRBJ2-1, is GAGVSQSPSNKVTEKGKDVELRCDPISGHTALYWYRQSLGQGLEFLIYFQGNSAPDKSGLPSDRFSAERTGGSVSTLTIQRTQQEDSAVYLCASSSYMGEQFFGPGTRLTVL.

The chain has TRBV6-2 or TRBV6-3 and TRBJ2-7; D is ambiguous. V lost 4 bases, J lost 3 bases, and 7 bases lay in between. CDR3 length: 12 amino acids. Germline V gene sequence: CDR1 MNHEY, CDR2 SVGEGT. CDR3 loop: CASSLDGYEQYF. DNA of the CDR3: TGTGCCAGCAGTTTGGACGGCTACGAGCAGTACTTC.

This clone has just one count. For the CDR3, the DNA is TGTGCCAGCAGACCCCGGACATTGGGGAACGAGCAGTACTTC. It is translated as CASRPRTLGNEQYF. The chain couples TRBV28 to TRBJ2-7; TRBD1 might be the D (5 bases). V was trimmed by 6 bases and J by 5 bases, leaving 17 bases between them. Germline V gene sequence: CDR1 MDHEN, CDR2 SYDVKM. The CDR3 runs to 14 residues.

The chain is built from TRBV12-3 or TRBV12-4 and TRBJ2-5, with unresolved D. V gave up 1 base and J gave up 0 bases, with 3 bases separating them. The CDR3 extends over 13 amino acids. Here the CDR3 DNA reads TGTGCCAGCAGTTTAGAAAACCAAGAGACCCAGTACTTC. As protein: CASSLENQETQYF.

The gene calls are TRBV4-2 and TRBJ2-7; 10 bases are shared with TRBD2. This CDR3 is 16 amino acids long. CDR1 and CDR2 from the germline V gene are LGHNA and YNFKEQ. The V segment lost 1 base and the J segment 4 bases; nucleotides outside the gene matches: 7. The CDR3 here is CASSQGSGGDPYEQYF. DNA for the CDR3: TGTGCCAGCAGCCAAGGGAGCGGGGGGGATCCATACGAGCAGTACTTC.

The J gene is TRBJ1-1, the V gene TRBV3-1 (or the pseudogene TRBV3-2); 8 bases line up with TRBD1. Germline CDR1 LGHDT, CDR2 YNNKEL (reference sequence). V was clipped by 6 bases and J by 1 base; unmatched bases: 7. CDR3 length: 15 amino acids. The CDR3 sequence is CASSRLTGANTEAFF. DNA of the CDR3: TGTGCCAGCAGTCGTCTGACAGGGGCGAACACTGAAGCTTTCTTT.

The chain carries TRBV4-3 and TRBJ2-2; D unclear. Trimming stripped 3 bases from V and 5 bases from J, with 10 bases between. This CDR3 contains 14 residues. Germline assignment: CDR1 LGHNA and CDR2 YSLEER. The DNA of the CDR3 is TGCGCCAGCAGCCAGGGATGGGGAACCGGGGAGCTGTTTTTT. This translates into CASSQGWGTGELFF.

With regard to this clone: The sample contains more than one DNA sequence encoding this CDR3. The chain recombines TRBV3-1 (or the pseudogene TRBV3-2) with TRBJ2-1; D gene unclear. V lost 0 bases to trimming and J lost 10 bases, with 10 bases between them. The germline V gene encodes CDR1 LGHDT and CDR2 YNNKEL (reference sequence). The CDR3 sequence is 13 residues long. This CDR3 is CASSQDRSWEQFF. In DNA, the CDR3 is TGTGCCAGCAGCCAAGATAGGAGCTGGGAGCAGTTCTTC.

Here the CDR3 DNA reads TGTGCCACCCTTGGGGTATTTGGCACAGATACGCAGTATTTT. It is translated as CATLGVFGTDTQYF. The chain uses TRBV2 and TRBJ2-3; no reliable D call. CDR3 size: 14 residues. V lost 10 bases, J lost 1 base, and 15 bases lay in between. Germline V gene lookup returns CDR1 SNHLY and CDR2 FYNNEI. Full variable domain (outside the CDR3, taken from reference TRBV2 and TRBJ2-3): EPEVTQTPSHQVTQMGQEVILRCVPISNHLYFYWYRQILGQKVEFLVSFYNNEISEKSEIFDDQFSVERPDGSNFTLKIRSTKLEDSAMYFCATLGVFGTDTQYFGPGTRLTVL.

The CDR3 DNA reads as TGTGCCAGCAGCTCCATCAGGGTCTCTGGAAACACCATATATTTT. Translating gives CASSSIRVSGNTIYF. The rearrangement joins TRBV7-8 to TRBJ1-3, with D maybe TRBD1 (5 bases). Trimming left V 4 bases short and J 0 bases short, with 10 bases between. The germline V gene has CDR1 SGHVS and CDR2 FQNEAQ. This CDR3 is 15 amino acids long.

As DNA, the CDR3 is TGTGCCAGCAGACCTTCCCTCCGCGAGGGCAATGGGACCTACGAGCAGTACTTC. Translating gives CASRPSLREGNGTYEQYF. The chain joins TRBV6-4 to TRBJ2-7; D may be TRBD2 (5 bases). The V end was cut by 6 bases, the J end by 2 bases, with 26 bases between. Looked up from germline, CDR1 is MRHNA and CDR2 is SNTAGT. This CDR3 is built from 18 residues.

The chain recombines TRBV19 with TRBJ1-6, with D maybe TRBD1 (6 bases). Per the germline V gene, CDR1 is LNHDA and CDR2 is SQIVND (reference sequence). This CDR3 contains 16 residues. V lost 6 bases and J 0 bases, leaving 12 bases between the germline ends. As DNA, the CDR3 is TGTGCCAGTAGCGCAGGGGCCTACTCCTATAATTCACCCCTCCACTTT. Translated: CASSAGAYSYNSPLHF.

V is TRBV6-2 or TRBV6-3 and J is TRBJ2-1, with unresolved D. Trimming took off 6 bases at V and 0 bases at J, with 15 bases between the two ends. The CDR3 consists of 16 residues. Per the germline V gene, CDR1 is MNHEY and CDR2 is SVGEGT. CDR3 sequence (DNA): TGTGCCAGCAGCCCTTGGACCGCCAGCTCCTACAATGAGCAGTTCTTC. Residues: CASSPWTASSYNEQFF.

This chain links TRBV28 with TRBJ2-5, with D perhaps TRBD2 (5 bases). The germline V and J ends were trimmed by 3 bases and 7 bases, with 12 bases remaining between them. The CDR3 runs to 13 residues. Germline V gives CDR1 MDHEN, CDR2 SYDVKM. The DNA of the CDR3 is TGTGCCAGCAGTTTTTTCCGCGCGGGGACCCAGTACTTC. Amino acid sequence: CASSFFRAGTQYF.

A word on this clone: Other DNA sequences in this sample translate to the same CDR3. In nucleotides, the CDR3 is TGTGCCAGCAGCGTAGCGGGGGGGCCATCAGATACGCAGTATTTT. Translation gives CASSVAGGPSDTQYF. J is TRBJ2-3 and V is TRBV9; 8 positions match TRBD2. Germline V gene sequence: CDR1 SGDLS, CDR2 YYNGEE. J was trimmed by 4 bases and V by 0 bases; bases with no gene match: 4. The CDR3 is 15 amino acids.

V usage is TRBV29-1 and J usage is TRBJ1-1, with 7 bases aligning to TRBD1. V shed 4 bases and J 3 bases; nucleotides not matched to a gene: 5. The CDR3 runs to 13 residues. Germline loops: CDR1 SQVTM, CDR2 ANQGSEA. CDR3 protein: CSVAQGMDTEAFF. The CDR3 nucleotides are TGCAGCGTTGCACAGGGGATGGACACTGAAGCTTTCTTT.

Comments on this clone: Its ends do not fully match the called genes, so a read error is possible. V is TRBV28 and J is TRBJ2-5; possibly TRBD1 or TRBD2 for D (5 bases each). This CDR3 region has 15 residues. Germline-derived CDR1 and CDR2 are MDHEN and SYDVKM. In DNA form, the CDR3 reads TGCGCCAGCAGTTCGGGGACCCCTGTGGGGGAGACCCAGTACTTC. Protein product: CASSSGTPVGETQYF.

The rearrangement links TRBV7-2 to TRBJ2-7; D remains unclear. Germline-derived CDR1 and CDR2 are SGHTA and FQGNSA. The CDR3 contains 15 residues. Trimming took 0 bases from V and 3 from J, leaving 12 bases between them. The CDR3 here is CASSLAPDPIYEQYF. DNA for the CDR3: TGTGCCAGCAGCTTAGCTCCGGACCCCATCTACGAGCAGTACTTC.

DNA of the CDR3: TGTGCCAGCAGTTTGGGCAGTTACGCTGAAGCTTTCTTT. Translation: CASSLGSYAEAFF. The chain couples TRBV28 to TRBJ1-1; D unresolved. Germline-derived CDR1 and CDR2 are MDHEN and SYDVKM. Trimming cost V 3 bases and J 6 bases, with 11 bases left between them. The CDR3 consists of 13 residues.

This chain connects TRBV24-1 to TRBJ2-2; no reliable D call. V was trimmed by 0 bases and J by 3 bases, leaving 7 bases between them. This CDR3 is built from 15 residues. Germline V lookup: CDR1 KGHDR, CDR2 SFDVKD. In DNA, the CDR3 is TGTGCCACCAGTGATTTGACTCCTTACACCGGGGAGCTGTTTTTT. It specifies CATSDLTPYTGELFF.

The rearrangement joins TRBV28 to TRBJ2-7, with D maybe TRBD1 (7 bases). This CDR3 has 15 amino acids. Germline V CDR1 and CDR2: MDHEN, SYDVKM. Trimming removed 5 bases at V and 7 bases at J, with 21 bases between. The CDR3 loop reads CASSQRTGRGEEQYF. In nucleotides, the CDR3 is TGTGCCAGCAGTCAACGGACAGGAAGGGGGGAAGAGCAGTACTTC.

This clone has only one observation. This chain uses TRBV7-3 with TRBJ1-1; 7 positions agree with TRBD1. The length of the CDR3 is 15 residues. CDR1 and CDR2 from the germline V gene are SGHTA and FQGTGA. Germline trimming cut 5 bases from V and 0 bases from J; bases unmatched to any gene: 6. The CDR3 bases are TGTGCCAGCAGCCCCAGACAGGGATTGAACACTGAAGCTTTCTTT. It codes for CASSPRQGLNTEAFF.

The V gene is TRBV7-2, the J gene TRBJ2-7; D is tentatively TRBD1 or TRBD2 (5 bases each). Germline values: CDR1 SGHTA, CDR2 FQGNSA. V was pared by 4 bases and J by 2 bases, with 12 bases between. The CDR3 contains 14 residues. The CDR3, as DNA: TGTGCCAGCAGCTCCCTCGAGGGGACCTACGAGCAGTACTTC. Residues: CASSSLEGTYEQYF. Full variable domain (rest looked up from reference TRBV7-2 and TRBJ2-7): GAGVSQSPSNKVTEKGKDVELRCDPISGHTALYWYRQSLGQGLEFLIYFQGNSAPDKSGLPSDRFSAERTGGSVSTLTIQRTQQEDSAVYLCASSSLEGTYEQYFGPGTRLTVT.